Listed here are 30 T cell receptor beta chains from one sample, sequenced in a study of blood T cells in healthy people across ages. Sample-barcoded 5' priming and a J-beta primer mix drove a second PCR of about 7 to 11 cycles. One entry per CDR3 protein results from TCRdb running MiXCR on the 5' RACE reads. The profile shows some 780,000 distinct CDR3 sequences, 45% to 70% of them singletons. Sequencing was carried out using blood. These receptors came from a man in his forties or fifties in good health.

V and J are TRBV29-1 and TRBJ2-7, with a tentative D call TRBD1 (6 bases). This CDR3 spans 13 amino acids. Germline CDR1 is SQVTM and CDR2 is ANQGSEA. CDR3: CCGQGPSYNEQYF. In DNA, the CDR3 is TGCTGCGGGCAGGGGCCCTCCTACAATGAGCAGTACTTC.

This clonotype was observed a handful of times. The rearrangement joins TRBV5-5 to TRBJ2-5, with unresolved D. The germline V and J ends were trimmed by 0 bases and 4 bases, with 13 bases remaining between them. Germline loops: CDR1 SGHKS, CDR2 YYEKEE (reference sequence). This CDR3 is built from 15 residues. CDR3 sequence reads: CASSLERLIGETQYF. The CDR3 DNA follows: TGTGCCAGCAGCTTGGAGAGGTTAATTGGAGAGACCCAGTACTTC.

V gene TRBV7-3 combines with J gene TRBJ2-5; 11 nucleotides match TRBD1. The end of the DNA fits TRBJ2-7 better, so the J call may be wrong. This CDR3 has 16 amino acids. Germline V gives CDR1 SGHTA, CDR2 FQGTGA. The DNA of the CDR3 is TGTGCCAGCCGCGCCAATCCGGGACAGGGGGTTTGCGAGCAGTACTTC. It is translated as CASRANPGQGVCEQYF.

Only a few counts were recorded for this clonotype. The chain uses TRBV24-1 and TRBJ2-3; D gene unclear. Germline CDR1 and CDR2: KGHDR and SFDVKD. The CDR3 has 15 residues. With 2 bases removed from V and 0 bases from J, the gap between germline ends came to 8 bases. The CDR3 loop is CATSDYTNSTDTQYF. The CDR3 DNA is TGTGCCACCAGTGATTACACCAATAGCACAGATACGCAGTATTTT.

The rearrangement joins TRBV25-1 to TRBJ2-5; the match to TRBD1 covers 8 bases. Germline CDR1 and CDR2: MGHDK and SYGVNS. This CDR3 spans 14 amino acids. V shed 4 bases, J shed 5 bases, and the junction held 6 bases outside the gene matches. The CDR3 is CASSAVRGQETQYF. CDR3 DNA sequence: TGTGCCAGCAGTGCTGTCAGGGGGCAGGAGACCCAGTACTTC.

The chain joins TRBV3-1 to TRBJ2-1; 8 bases are a match to TRBD2. CDR3 length: 16 residues. After removal of 0 bases from V and 5 bases from J, the junction contained 6 bases not matched to a gene. Germline V gives CDR1 LGHDT, CDR2 YNNKEL (reference sequence). CDR3 nucleotides: TGTGCCAGCAGCCAAGATGCCCTAGCGGGTCACAATGAGCAGTTCTTC. This encodes CASSQDALAGHNEQFF.

The chain recombines TRBV10-3 with TRBJ2-5, with 8 bases identical to TRBD1. Trimming took 3 bases from V and 4 from J; bases not matched to a gene: 10. The CDR3 is made up of 16 amino acids. Germline lookup yields CDR1 ENHRY and CDR2 SYGVKD. The CDR3 loop is CAISERTGTFGETQYF. The CDR3 DNA is TGTGCCATCAGTGAAAGGACAGGGACATTCGGAGAGACCCAGTACTTC.

This clonotype has just one count. The chain carries TRBV29-1 and TRBJ2-1; 13 nucleotides line up with TRBD2. Trimming cost V 7 bases and J 8 bases; bases outside gene matches: 2. The CDR3 extends over 12 amino acids. Per germline, CDR1 SQVTM and CDR2 ANQGSEA. The CDR3 loop is CSGGLAGDEQFF. CDR3 bases: TGCAGCGGTGGACTAGCGGGAGATGAGCAGTTCTTC.

This chain connects TRBV15 to TRBJ2-5; 7 nucleotides match TRBD2. Germline V gives CDR1 LNHNV, CDR2 YYDKDF (reference sequence). Unmatched junction bases numbered 9, after V lost 1 base and J lost 4 bases. CDR3 size: 16 residues. CDR3 nucleotides: TGTGCCACCAGCAGAGTGAGGACTAGGTCGCCAGAGACCCAGTACTTC. As protein: CATSRVRTRSPETQYF.

V and J are TRBV4-2 and TRBJ2-4, with 11 positions matching TRBD2. Germline-derived CDR1 and CDR2 are LGHNA and YNFKEQ. The V gene end was trimmed by 8 bases and the J gene end by 1 base; junction bases not matched to a gene: 19. The CDR3 is 20 residues long. The CDR3 coding sequence is TGTGCCAGCGGCCCAGTTCTCTTCCTAGCGGGAGGTAGGGCCAAAAACATTCAGTACTTC. Residues: CASGPVLFLAGGRAKNIQYF.

The rearrangement links TRBV28 to TRBJ2-6; tentative D call: TRBD1 (5 bases). Trimming removed 3 bases at V and 4 bases at J, with 10 bases between. The CDR3 sequence is 15 residues long. Germline values: CDR1 MDHEN, CDR2 SYDVKM. The CDR3 loop is CASSFQGAGANVLTF. As DNA, the CDR3 is TGTGCCAGCAGTTTCCAGGGTGCCGGGGCCAACGTCCTGACTTTC.

This clonotype was observed a single time. DNA of the CDR3: TGTGCCAGCAGCTTAGTGGACCCTGCCTACAATGAGCAGTTCTTC. It translates to CASSLVDPAYNEQFF. The chain carries TRBV7-8 and TRBJ2-1; D remains unclear. Trimming took off 1 base at V and 2 bases at J, with 9 bases between the two ends. CDR3 length equals 15 residues. Germline loops: CDR1 SGHVS, CDR2 FQNEAQ.

This chain connects TRBV20-1 to TRBJ2-4; a possible D gene is TRBD2 (6 bases). The end of the DNA fits TRBJ2-7 better, so the J call may be wrong. The CDR3 loop spans 16 amino acids. Looked up from germline, CDR1 is DFQATT and CDR2 is SNEGSKA (reference sequence). CDR3 amino acids: CSARGSRGGVGAEQYF. The CDR3 DNA sequence: TGCAGTGCTAGAGGATCTCGGGGCGGGGTTGGGGCCGAGCAGTACTTC.

The chain employs TRBV12-3 or TRBV12-4 and TRBJ2-1; TRBD2 matches at 7 bases. There are 17 residues in the CDR3. Germline trimming cut 6 bases from V and 0 bases from J; bases unmatched to any gene: 11. CDR3 bases: TGTGCCAGCAGACGACCGACTAGCACCGGCTCCTACAATGAGCAGTTCTTC. It codes for CASRRPTSTGSYNEQFF.

The chain combines TRBV28 with TRBJ1-1, with 9 bases fitting TRBD1. The CDR3 has 11 amino acids. J gave up 10 bases and V 6 bases, and 3 bases lay outside the gene matches. Germline V gene data show CDR1 as MDHEN and CDR2 as SYDVKM. The CDR3 loop is CASRGTGRAFF. In DNA, the CDR3 is TGTGCCAGCAGGGGGACAGGGCGAGCTTTCTTT.

The genes are TRBV3-1 and TRBJ2-4, with 15 bases lining up with TRBD2. The CDR3 runs to 18 residues. V shed 3 bases, J shed 13 bases, and the junction held 16 bases outside the gene matches. The germline gives CDR1 LGHDT, CDR2 YNNKEL (reference sequence). The DNA for the CDR3 is TGTGCCAGCAGCCAGGAAGGACTAGCGGGAGGGCCCTCAACGGGGCAGTACTTC. Its protein product is CASSQEGLAGGPSTGQYF.

This clonotype was counted only a few times. The CDR3, as DNA: TGTGCCAGCAGCTCAACAGCGGATAGCACAGATACGCAGTATTTT. Protein: CASSSTADSTDTQYF. The J gene is TRBJ2-3, the V gene TRBV7-9; a weak D match, TRBD2 (5 bases). The CDR3 loop spans 15 amino acids. The V end was cut by 4 bases, the J end by 0 bases, with 11 bases between. Germline V CDR1 and CDR2: SEHNR, FQNEAQ (reference sequence).

This clonotype was seen only once. The chain couples TRBV14 to TRBJ1-2; D gene unclear. V was pared by 0 bases and J by 6 bases, with 8 bases between. Germline V CDR1 and CDR2: SGHDN, FVKESK. The CDR3 is made up of 13 amino acids. Here the CDR3 DNA reads TGTGCCAGCAGCCAAGAATTCCATGATGGCTACACCTTC. Translation: CASSQEFHDGYTF.

The gene calls are TRBV20-1 and TRBJ2-1; D ambiguous. This CDR3 has 13 residues. From germline, CDR1 is DFQATT and CDR2 SNEGSKA (reference sequence). The germline V and J ends were trimmed by 5 bases and 2 bases, with 10 bases remaining between them. The CDR3 bases are TGCAGTGCTGCCGACTTCGCCTACAATGAGCAGTTCTTC. Translation: CSAADFAYNEQFF.

The CDR3 reads CASSTMRGTEAFF. CDR3 in DNA: TGTGCCAGCAGCACGATGCGGGGGACTGAAGCTTTCTTT. J is TRBJ1-1 and V is TRBV7-9, with TRBD1 as a possible D gene (5 bases). Trimming left V 5 bases short and J 5 bases short, with 12 bases between. The CDR3 runs 13 residues. Germline CDR1 SEHNR, CDR2 FQNEAQ (reference sequence).

This rearrangement joins TRBV6-5 to TRBJ1-1, with a weak D call TRBD1 (5 bases). The germline CDR1 and CDR2 sequences are MNHEY and SVGAGI. The V gene lost 0 bases and the J gene lost 8 bases, with 19 bases spanning the gap. The CDR3 is 16 amino acids. The CDR3 DNA sequence: TGTGCCAGCAGTTACTCGAGACCCCAGGGATTAGGGGAAGCTTTCTTT. Translated, it gives CASSYSRPQGLGEAFF.

The V and J genes are TRBV13 and TRBJ2-1; D is possibly TRBD2 (6 bases). The CDR3 is 16 amino acids. CDR1 is PRHDT and CDR2 is FYEKMQ in the germline V gene (reference sequence). Trimming took 4 bases from V and 0 from J, leaving 13 bases between them. The CDR3: CASSSLAESSYNEQFF. CDR3 in DNA: TGTGCCAGCAGCTCCTTAGCGGAGAGCTCCTACAATGAGCAGTTCTTC.

This chain connects TRBV2 to TRBJ1-2, with D tentatively TRBD1 (5 bases). The length of the CDR3 is 14 residues. The V end was cut by 0 bases, the J end by 8 bases, with 13 bases between. CDR1 and CDR2 from the germline V gene are SNHLY and FYNNEI. CDR3 sequence (DNA): TGTGCCAGCAGTGAAGCGCTGAGGGGATACGGCTACACCTTC. This translates into CASSEALRGYGYTF.

CDR3 amino acids: CASSSQPRGVGNEQFF. CDR3 in DNA: TGTGCCAGCAGCTCCCAACCCAGGGGGGTTGGGAATGAGCAGTTCTTC. The genes are TRBV7-3 and TRBJ2-1, with D possibly being TRBD1 (7 bases). This CDR3 has 16 residues. Germline V CDR1 and CDR2: SGHTA, FQGTGA. Trimming removed 4 bases from V and 7 bases from J, with 20 bases in between.

The table lists this clonotype with a few counts. The chain uses TRBV9 and TRBJ2-3; possibly TRBD1 or TRBD2 for D (6 bases each). V lost 6 bases to trimming and J lost 6 bases, with 17 bases between them. This CDR3 has 14 amino acids. Germline CDR1 reads SGDLS; CDR2 reads YYNGEE. DNA for the CDR3: TGTGCCAGCACGCCACTCGGGGGCAGCGATACGCAGTATTTT. Its protein product is CASTPLGGSDTQYF.

This rearrangement joins TRBV5-1 to TRBJ2-7; D is possibly TRBD2 (6 bases). In germline, CDR1 is SGHRS, CDR2 YFSETQ. Trimming pared 4 bases from V and 7 bases from J, leaving 21 bases between. The CDR3 is made up of 15 amino acids. The CDR3 spells CASSPWGSGINEQYF. For the CDR3, the DNA is TGCGCCAGCAGCCCCTGGGGTAGCGGTATCAATGAGCAGTACTTC.

The rearrangement joins TRBV7-2 to TRBJ2-6, with a weak D call TRBD1 (5 bases). The V end lost 5 bases, the J end lost 5 bases, and 10 bases lay between the germline ends. This CDR3 has 14 residues. Per the germline V gene, CDR1 is SGHTA and CDR2 is FQGNSA. The DNA of the CDR3 is TGTGCCAGCAGCGAAGGGGTGAGGGCCAACGTCCTGACTTTC. Protein product: CASSEGVRANVLTF.

The chain links TRBV29-1 to TRBJ2-1; TRBD2 matches at 8 bases. Near its end, the DNA agrees better with TRBJ2-7, so the J call may be wrong. CDR1 is SQVTM, CDR2 ANQGSEA, per germline. The CDR3 contains 15 residues. In nucleotides, the CDR3 is TGCAGCGTCGAATGGCTAGCGGGCTTCTACAATGAGCAGTACTTC. It codes for CSVEWLAGFYNEQYF.

CDR3: CASSQDLAGAHSGANVLTF. Written as DNA, the CDR3 is TGTGCCAGCAGCCAAGATCTGGCAGGGGCCCACTCTGGGGCCAACGTCCTGACTTTC. The rearrangement uses TRBV3-1 and TRBJ2-6; a weak D match, TRBD1 (6 bases). This CDR3 is built from 19 residues. Germline V gene sequence: CDR1 LGHDT, CDR2 YNNKEL (reference sequence). V shed 0 bases and J shed 0 bases, with 15 bases lying between them.

This sequence joins TRBV6-2 or TRBV6-3 and TRBJ1-4; unclear D gene. The CDR3 has 13 amino acids. The V gene's germline CDR1 is MNHEY and CDR2 SVGEGT. CDR3 coding DNA: TGTGCATCGTCGTGGCAGTCCAATGAAAAACTGTTTTTT. Encoded protein: CASSWQSNEKLFF.